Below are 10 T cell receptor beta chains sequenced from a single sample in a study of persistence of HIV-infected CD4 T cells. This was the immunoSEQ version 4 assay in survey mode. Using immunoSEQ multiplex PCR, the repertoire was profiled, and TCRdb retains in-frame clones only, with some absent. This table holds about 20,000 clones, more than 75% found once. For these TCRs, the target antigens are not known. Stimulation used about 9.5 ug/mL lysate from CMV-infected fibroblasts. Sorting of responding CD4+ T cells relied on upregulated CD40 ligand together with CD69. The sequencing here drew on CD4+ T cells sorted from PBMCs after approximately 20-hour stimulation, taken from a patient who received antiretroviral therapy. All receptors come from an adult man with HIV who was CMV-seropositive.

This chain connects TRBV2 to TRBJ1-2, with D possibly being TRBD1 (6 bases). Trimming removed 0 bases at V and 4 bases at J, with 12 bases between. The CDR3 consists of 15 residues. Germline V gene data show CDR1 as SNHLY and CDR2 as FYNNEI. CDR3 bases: TGTGCCAGCAGTGAAGCTTTGGGGGCAGGCTATGGCTACACCTTC. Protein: CASSEALGAGYGYTF. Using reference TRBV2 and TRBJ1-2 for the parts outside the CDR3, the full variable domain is EPEVTQTPSHQVTQMGQEVILRCVPISNHLYFYWYRQILGQKVEFLVSFYNNEISEKSEIFDDQFSVERPDGSNFTLKIRSTKLEDSAMYFCASSEALGAGYGYTFGSGTRLTVV.

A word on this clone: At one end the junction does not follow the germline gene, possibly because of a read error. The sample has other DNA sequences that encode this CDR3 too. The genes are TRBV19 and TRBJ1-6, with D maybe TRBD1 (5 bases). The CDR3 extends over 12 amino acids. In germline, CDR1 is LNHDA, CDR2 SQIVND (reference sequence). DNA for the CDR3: TGTGCCAGCAGTAAGGGGTTTTCACCCCTCCACTTT. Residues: CASSKGFSPLHF.

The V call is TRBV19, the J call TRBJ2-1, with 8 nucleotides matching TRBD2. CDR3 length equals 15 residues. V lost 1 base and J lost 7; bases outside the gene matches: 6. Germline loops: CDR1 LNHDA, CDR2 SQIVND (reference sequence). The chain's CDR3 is CASSIAGGPGNEQFF. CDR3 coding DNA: TGTGCCAGTAGTATAGCGGGGGGGCCGGGGAATGAGCAGTTCTTC.

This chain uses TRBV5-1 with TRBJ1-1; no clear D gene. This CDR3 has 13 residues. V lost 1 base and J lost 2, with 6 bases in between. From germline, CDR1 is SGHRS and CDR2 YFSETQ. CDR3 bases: TGCGCCAGCAGCTTGATGGACAACACTGAAGCTTTCTTT. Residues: CASSLMDNTEAFF.

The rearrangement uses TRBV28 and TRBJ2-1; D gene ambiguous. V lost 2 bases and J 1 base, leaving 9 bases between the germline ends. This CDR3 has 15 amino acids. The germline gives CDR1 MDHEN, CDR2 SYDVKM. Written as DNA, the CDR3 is TGTGCCAGCAGTTTACCGGGCGCTTCCTACAATGAGCAGTTCTTC. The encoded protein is CASSLPGASYNEQFF.

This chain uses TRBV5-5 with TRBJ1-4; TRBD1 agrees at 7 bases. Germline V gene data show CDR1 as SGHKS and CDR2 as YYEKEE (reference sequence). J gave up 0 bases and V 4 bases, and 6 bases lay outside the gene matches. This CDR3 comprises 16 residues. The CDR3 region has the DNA TGTGCCAGCAGCAGACAGGGACTAGCAACTAATGAAAAACTGTTTTTT. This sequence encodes CASSRQGLATNEKLFF.

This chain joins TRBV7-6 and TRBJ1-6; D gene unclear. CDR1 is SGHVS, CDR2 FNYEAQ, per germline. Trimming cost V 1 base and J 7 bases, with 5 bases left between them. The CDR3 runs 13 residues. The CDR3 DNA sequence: TGTGCCAGCAGCTTAGAAGGGAATTCACCCCTCCACTTT. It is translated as CASSLEGNSPLHF. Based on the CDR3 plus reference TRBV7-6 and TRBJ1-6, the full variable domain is GAGVSQSPRYKVTKRGQDVALRCDPISGHVSLYWYRQALGQGPEFLTYFNYEAQQDKSGLPNDRFSAERPEGSISTLTIQRTEQRDSAMYRCASSLEGNSPLHFGNGTRLTVT.

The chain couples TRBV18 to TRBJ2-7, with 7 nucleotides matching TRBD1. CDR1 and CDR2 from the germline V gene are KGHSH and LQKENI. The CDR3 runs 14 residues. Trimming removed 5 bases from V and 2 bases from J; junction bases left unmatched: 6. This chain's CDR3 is CASSRGTDAYEQYF. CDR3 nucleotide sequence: TGTGCCAGCTCAAGGGGGACAGACGCCTACGAGCAGTACTTC.

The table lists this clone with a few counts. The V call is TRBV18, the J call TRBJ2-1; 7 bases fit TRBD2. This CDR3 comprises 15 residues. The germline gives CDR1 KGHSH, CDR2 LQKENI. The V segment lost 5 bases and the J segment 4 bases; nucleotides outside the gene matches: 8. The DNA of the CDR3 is TGTGCCAGCTCATCCCCAAACGGGGGGTACAATGAGCAGTTCTTC. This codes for CASSSPNGGYNEQFF.

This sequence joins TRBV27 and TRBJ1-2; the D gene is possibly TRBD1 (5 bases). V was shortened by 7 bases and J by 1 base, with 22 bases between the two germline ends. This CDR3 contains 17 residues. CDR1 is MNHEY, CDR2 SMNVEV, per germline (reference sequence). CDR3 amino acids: CASTTDLGTGLNYGYTF. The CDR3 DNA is TGTGCCAGCACAACCGACCTGGGGACTGGACTTAACTATGGCTACACCTTC.